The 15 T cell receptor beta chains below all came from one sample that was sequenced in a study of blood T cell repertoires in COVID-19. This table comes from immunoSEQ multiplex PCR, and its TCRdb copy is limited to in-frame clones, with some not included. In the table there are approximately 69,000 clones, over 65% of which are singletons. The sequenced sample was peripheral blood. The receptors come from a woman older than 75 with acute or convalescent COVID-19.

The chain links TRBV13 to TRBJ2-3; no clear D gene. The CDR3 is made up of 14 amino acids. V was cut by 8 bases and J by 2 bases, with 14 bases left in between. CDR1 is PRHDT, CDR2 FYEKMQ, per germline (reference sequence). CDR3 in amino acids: CASSLGLSTDTQYF. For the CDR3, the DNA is TGTGCCAGCTCCCTGGGCCTATCCACAGATACGCAGTATTTT.

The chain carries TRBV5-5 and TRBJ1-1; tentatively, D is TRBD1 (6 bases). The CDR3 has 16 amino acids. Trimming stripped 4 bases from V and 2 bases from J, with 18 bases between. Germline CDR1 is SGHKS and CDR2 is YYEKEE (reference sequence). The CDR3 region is CASSRHPQGLNTEAFF. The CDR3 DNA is TGTGCCAGCAGCCGACACCCACAGGGCCTTAACACTGAAGCTTTCTTT.

The CDR3 loop is CASSLGTSGTYEQYF. DNA for the CDR3: TGTGCCAGCAGCTTAGGAACTAGCGGGACCTACGAGCAGTACTTC. This chain connects TRBV7-7 to TRBJ2-7, with TRBD2 matching 10 bases. There are 15 residues in the CDR3. Germline trimming cut 1 base from V and 2 bases from J; bases unmatched to any gene: 2. CDR1 is SSHAT, CDR2 FNYEAQ, per germline (reference sequence).

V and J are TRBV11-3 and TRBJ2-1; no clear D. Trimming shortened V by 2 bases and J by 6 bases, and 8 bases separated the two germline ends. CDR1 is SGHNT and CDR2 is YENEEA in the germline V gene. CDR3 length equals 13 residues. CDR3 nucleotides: TGTGCCAGCAGCTTAATATCTCCCAATGAGCAGTTCTTC. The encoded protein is CASSLISPNEQFF.

The CDR3 sequence: CASSYSGAGTDTQYF. The CDR3 DNA follows: TGTGCCAGCAGTTACTCGGGGGCTGGAACAGATACGCAGTATTTT. The chain is built from TRBV6-6 and TRBJ2-3; a possible D gene is TRBD1 (6 bases). Trimming stripped 0 bases from V and 3 bases from J, with 10 bases between. The germline gives CDR1 MNHNY, CDR2 SVGAGI (reference sequence). The CDR3 runs 15 residues.

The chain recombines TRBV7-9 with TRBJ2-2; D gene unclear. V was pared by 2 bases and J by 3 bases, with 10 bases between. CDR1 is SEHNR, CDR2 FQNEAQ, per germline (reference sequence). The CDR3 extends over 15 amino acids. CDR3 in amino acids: CASSLSFGDTGELFF. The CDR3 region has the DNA TGTGCCAGCAGCTTAAGTTTTGGAGACACCGGGGAGCTGTTTTTT.

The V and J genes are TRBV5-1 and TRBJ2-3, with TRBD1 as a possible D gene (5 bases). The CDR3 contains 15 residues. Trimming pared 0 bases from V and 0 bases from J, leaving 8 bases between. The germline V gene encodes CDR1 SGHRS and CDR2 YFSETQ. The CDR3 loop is CASSLAPGSTDTQYF. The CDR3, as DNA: TGCGCCAGCAGCTTGGCGCCAGGGAGCACAGATACGCAGTATTTT.

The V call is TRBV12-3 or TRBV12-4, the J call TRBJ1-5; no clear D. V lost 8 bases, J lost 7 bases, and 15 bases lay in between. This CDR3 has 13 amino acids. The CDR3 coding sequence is TGTGCCAGCGCTTTAGGCGGGAACCAGCCCCAGCATTTT. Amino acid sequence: CASALGGNQPQHF.

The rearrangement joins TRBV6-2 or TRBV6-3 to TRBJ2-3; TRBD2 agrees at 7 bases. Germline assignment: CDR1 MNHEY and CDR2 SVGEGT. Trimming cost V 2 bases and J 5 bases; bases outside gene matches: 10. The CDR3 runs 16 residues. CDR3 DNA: TGTGCCAGCAGTTACCCTCTAGGGGAGGGAAAAGATACGCAGTATTTT. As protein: CASSYPLGEGKDTQYF.

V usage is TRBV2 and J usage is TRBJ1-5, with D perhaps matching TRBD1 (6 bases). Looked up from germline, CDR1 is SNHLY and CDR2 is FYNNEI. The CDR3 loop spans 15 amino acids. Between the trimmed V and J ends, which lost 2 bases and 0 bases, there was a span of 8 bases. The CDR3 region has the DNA TGTGCCAGCAGTGAACAGGGGAATAGCAATCAGCCCCAGCATTTT. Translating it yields CASSEQGNSNQPQHF.

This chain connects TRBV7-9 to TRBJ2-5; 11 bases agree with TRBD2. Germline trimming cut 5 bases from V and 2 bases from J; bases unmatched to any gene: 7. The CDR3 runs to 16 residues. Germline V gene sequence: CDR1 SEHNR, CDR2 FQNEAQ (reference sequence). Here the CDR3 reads CASSQNRLAGQETQYF. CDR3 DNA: TGTGCCAGCAGCCAAAACAGACTAGCGGGGCAAGAGACCCAGTACTTC.

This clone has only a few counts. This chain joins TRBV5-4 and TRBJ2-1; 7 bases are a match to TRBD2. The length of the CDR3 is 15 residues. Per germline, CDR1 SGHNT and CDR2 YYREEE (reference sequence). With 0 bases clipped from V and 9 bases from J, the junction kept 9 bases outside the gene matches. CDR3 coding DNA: TGTGCCAGCAGCTTGGCTGGCGGGAGAAGGACTGAGCAGTTCTTC. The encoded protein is CASSLAGGRRTEQFF.

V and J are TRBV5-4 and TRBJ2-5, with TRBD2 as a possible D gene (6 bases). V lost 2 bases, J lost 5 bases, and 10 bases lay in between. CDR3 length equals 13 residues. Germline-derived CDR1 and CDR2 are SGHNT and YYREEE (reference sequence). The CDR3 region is CASSFRLAETQYF. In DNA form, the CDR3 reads TGTGCCAGCAGCTTTCGTCTAGCGGAGACCCAGTACTTC.

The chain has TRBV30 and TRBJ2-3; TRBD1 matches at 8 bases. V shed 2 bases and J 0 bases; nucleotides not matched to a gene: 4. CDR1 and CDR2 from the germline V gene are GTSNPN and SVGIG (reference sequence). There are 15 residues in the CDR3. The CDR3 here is CAWSRDRKSTDTQYF. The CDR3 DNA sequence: TGTGCCTGGAGTAGGGACAGGAAGAGCACAGATACGCAGTATTTT.

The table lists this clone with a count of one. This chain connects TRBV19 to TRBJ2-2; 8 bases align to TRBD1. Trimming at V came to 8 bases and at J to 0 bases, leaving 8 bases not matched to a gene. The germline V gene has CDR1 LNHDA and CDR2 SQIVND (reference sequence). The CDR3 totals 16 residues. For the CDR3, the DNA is TGTGCCAGTCGTCCCGACAGGGGTACGAACACCGGGGAGCTGTTTTTT. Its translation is CASRPDRGTNTGELFF.